The subject of this entry is one T cell receptor (beta chain). Its antigen has not been determined. Nothing much larger sits one base from this clone, and base qualities are not available. Trimming removed 2 bases from V and 1 base from J, leaving 14 bases between the germline ends. CDR1 and CDR2 are drawn from the germline V gene (reference sequence): GTSNPN, SVGIG. Spanning cysteine to phenylalanine, the CDR3 consists of 16 amino acids. Left in the record is the CDR3 DNA by itself, 48 bases read in frame from the first base. These data originate in a study of blood T cell repertoires in COVID-19 (dated by TCRdb to 2018 to 2020). In terms of the full investigation: Samples from collaborators originated in the United States, Italy and Spain and spanned both the acute and convalescent phases of COVID-19. Subjects who had been exposed to COVID-19, were actively infected with it, or had recovered from it provided the deeply sampled blood TCRbeta repertoires that made up the dataset. Where available, HLA class I and class II types were taken from metadata supplied by the sample provider and were not determined by assay-based typing. The repertoires were made available in a free public database intended to serve as a resource for research on the immune response to SARS-CoV-2. The samples were drawn from two sources: the first 160 participants of the ongoing ImmuneRACE study, and 1,000 to 1,500 subjects contributed by 6 global collaborators. The material from the prospective study consisted of cDNA or gDNA derived from T cells, B-cell-depleted T cells, or PBMCs. A de-identified subject ID, COVID-19 status, age in years and sex were almost always included in the sample metadata.

The collaborating institutions used their own protocols to collect whole blood in K2EDTA tubes. Collaborator samples were shipped for TCRbeta analysis as frozen whole blood, isolated PBMCs, or DNA extracted from either sample type. The study at large found these results: How much clinical and demographic metadata was included differed by source and by participant, and the metadata was provided uncurated.

TCRbeta CDR3 regions were amplified from genomic DNA by means of the immunoSEQ Assay, a bias-controlled multiplex PCR. The paper's processing steps were these. Within the assay, amplification of reference gene primers was used to estimate how many nucleated cells each sample contained. To quantify the absolute abundance of each unique TCRbeta CDR3 rearrangement, sequence reads were collapsed and filtered. For each sample, productive Simpson clonality was calculated by taking the square root of Simpson's diversity index across productive rearrangements. TCRdb took this table from immuneACCESS and kept in-frame rearrangements with V and J called. Such tables lack part of the clones; where checked against another copy, unresolved V genes explain under half of the gap, and the rest is unexplained. The DNA gave D and trimming, while V, J and clone size come from that table. Recorded for this sample are some 200,000 clones; over 60% of them occurred a single time. Jointly, the top ten make up under 8.5% of the sample.

The origin of this receptor is a woman in her 70s with acute or convalescent COVID-19. Rearrangement joined TRBV30 to TRBJ2-2; TRBD1 is possibly the D segment (6 matching bases). The specimen was peripheral blood. The bases are TGTGCCTGGAGTAGGGGGACAAGACTGAACACCGGGGAGCTGTTTTTT. It codes for CAWSRGTRLNTGELFF.